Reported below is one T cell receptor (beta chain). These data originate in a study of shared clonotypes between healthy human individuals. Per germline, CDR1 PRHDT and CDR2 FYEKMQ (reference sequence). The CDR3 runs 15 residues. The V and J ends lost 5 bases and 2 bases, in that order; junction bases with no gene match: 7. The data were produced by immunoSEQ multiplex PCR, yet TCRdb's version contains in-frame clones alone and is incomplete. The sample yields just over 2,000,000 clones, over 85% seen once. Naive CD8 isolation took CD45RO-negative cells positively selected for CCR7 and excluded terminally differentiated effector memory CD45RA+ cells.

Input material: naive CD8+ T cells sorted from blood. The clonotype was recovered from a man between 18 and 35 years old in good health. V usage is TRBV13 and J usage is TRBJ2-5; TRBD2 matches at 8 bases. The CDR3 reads CASSHWRGAQETQYF. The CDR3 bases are TGTGCCAGCAGCCATTGGCGGGGGGCTCAAGAGACCCAGTACTTC.